Here is one TCR beta chain with its context. The antigen remains undetermined. CD8 cells classed as naive were CD45RO-negative and positively selected for CCR7, excluding terminally differentiated effector memory CD45RA+ cells. The healthy adult donors were HIV-negative and reported no recent acute infections or vaccinations. Assay execution proceeded at the deep level. The table came from immunoSEQ multiplex PCR; TCRdb's copy has only in-frame clones and leaves some out. Found here are 1.5 million to 2.5 million clones, about 95% of them singletons; the top ten hold under 1.5%. These data originate in a study of shared clonotypes between healthy human individuals. Study conclusions and caveats: The four-donor shared clonotypes exceeded non-shared clonotypes in generation probability, with non-shared ones scoring lower. Around 4.9% of naive CD4 clonotypes were shared across a few donors.

CDR1 is SEHNR, CDR2 FQNEAQ, per germline (reference sequence). Trimming at V came to 4 bases and at J to 3 bases, leaving 12 bases not matched to a gene. This CDR3 spans 17 amino acids. The sample taken for sequencing was naive CD8+ T cells sorted from blood. The TCR comes from a man aged 18 to 29 in good health. The chain recombines TRBV7-9 with TRBJ2-5, with 9 bases fitting TRBD1. The CDR3 is CASSYAPPDRGEETQYF. DNA of the CDR3: TGTGCCAGCAGCTACGCCCCACCGGACAGGGGAGAAGAGACCCAGTACTTC. The whole variable domain, remainder taken from reference TRBV7-9 and TRBJ2-5, is DTGVSQNPRHKITKRGQNVTFRCDPISEHNRLYWYRQTLGQGPEFLTYFQNEAQLEKSRLLSDRFSAERPKGSFSTLEIQRTEQGDSAMYLCASSYAPPDRGEETQYFGPGTRLLVL.